This entry concerns a single T cell receptor beta chain. This clone was detected only a few times. Its specific antigen is unknown. Per-base qualities were not stored, and no clone one base away is much larger. The sample comes from a study of cytomegalovirus exposure and HLA in healthy donors (dated by TCRdb to 2017 to 2019). Background on the whole study: An earlier analysis of approximately 550 of the donors reported approximately 300 Gb of sequence data and about 100 million unique TCR beta sequences from some 180 million T cells. The study aimed to test whether signatures of past pathogen exposure could be identified by cataloging public T cell receptors. To decide whether each TCR beta V gene segment behaved as functional or pseudogenic, an earlier analysis of approximately 590 of the donors relied on high-throughput TCR beta sequencing. A later analysis re-analyzed previously published TCR beta repertoires from 666 donors and added high-resolution HLA genotyping to study TCR occurrence patterns. Besides the first cohort of roughly 660 subjects, a separate validation cohort made up of 120 different subjects was used. The number of typed donors differed by locus: roughly 629-640 for A, B, C, DRB1 and DQB1; some 500 for DQA1; approximately 600 for DPA1; and roughly 470 for DPB1. On average, about 240,000 unique TCR beta nucleotide sequences were sequenced per donor among 300 to 500 genotyped donors of the cohort, with around 19% of those sequences being non-productive. Roughly five DR-DQ haplotypes were handled as single units for association and clustering, since linkage in the cohort was strong. Class I and class II HLA loci were covered by the typing at four-digit resolution. Every repertoire in the discovery cohort had been generated on one and the same sequencing platform. Of the approximately 400 genotyped donors, around 81% fell in the genetic ancestry cluster associated with self-reported Caucasian donors. High-throughput TCR immunosequencing, statistical association of individual TCRs with disease status, and machine learning were combined to predict cytomegalovirus infection status. Rather than using new phenotypic data, the later analysis identified candidate immune exposures from TCR beta sequences and from how often those sequences occurred across donors. Using immunosequencing, the study profiled T cell repertoires from 640 or so subjects and related those repertoires to cytomegalovirus serostatus. An early release covering over 500 HLA-typed donors comprised roughly 300 gigabases of sequencing data and 85 million to 100 million unique TCR sequences. Alongside the repertoire data, information on donor age, sex, ethnicity and CMV serostatus was compiled. A later genetic analysis used genome-wide SNP genotypes for about three fifths of the 666 donors, treating that subset as a discovery cohort. Study-wide findings and limitations: Specific HLA alleles were associated with 15,000 to 20,000 TCR beta sequences at a false discovery rate of 0.05 in a later analysis. The study listed approximately 160 TCR beta chains as associated with cytomegalovirus. According to a later analysis, parvovirus B19, influenza, CMV and Epstein-Barr virus appeared linked to several top co-occurrence clusters. In both the original and validation cohorts, the classifier was reported to diagnose cytomegalovirus status with high specificity and sensitivity. A later genetic analysis associated a missense DCLRE1C variant with V-gene and J-gene trimming of TCR beta chains, and an independent cohort replicated the association. According to the authors, the approach could potentially be generalized to other disease states and immunological phenotypes. Most CMV-associated TCR beta chains appeared to be HLA-restricted in a later analysis, and the HLA associations seemed to be driven largely by CMV exposure. Immune exposure information for the cohort was limited to CMV serostatus. Correlated functional status among segregating V segments might reflect linkage disequilibrium, but an unknown experimental factor could not be ruled out. In a later analysis, the rate of TCR association differed among HLA loci, with DRB1 alleles having the most associated TCRs and HLA-C alleles having the fewest. The cohort was sequenced for TCR beta chains only, and without alpha or paired-chain data the features that could be detected were limited. Most TCR sequences were seen in very few donors, while some public TCRs were found in many individuals. A further reported finding was that TCR beta sequences accurately predicted the HLA-A and HLA-B alleles for most subjects in the first cohort. Because HLA typing was missing for some donors at each locus, association tests included only the typed subset. In an earlier analysis of over 550 of the donors, most TCR beta V segments were observed in productive rearrangements about 90% or about 30% of the time, broadly matching IMGT annotations. A few of the identified cytomegalovirus-associated TCR beta chains were confirmed in vitro to be specific for cytomegalovirus antigens. In a later genetic analysis, fewer N-insertions in productive TCRs were reported among donors in an Asian-associated ancestry cluster than the 666-donor mean. When HLA alleles, especially DR and DQ, strongly co-occurred, TCR associations were difficult to assign to individual alleles. A group of highly shared sequence variants was considered likely to be a technical artifact of the sequencing pipeline. Presence/absence analyses assumed roughly uniform sequencing depth across donors, an assumption that may not hold. Some IMGT-functional V segments, including TRBV6-2 and TRBV6-3, could not be distinguished by the 87-base-pair reads and were therefore excluded. Because counts were too low, approximately 15 rarely observed V segments, including chromosome 9 orphons, were excluded from the earlier analysis of some 590 of the donors. In a later analysis, HLA-associated TCR beta chains showed more clonal expansion and lower generation probabilities than non-associated chains that were equally common.

The cysteine opens and the phenylalanine closes a CDR3 of 14 amino acids. Left in the record is the CDR3 DNA by itself, 42 bases read in frame from the first base. CDR1 and CDR2 were assigned from the germline V gene (reference sequence) as GTSNPN and SVGIG. V drops 3 bases and J drops 8 bases, leaving 16 bases in between. Libraries were constructed by the immunoSEQ multiplex PCR assay. For the multiplex PCR, a mixture combining 60 forward primers for TCR Vbeta segments and 13 reverse primers for TCR Jbeta segments was used. Amplification of the CDR3 region of rearranged TCR beta genes was performed with a multiplex PCR assay on genomic DNA. Amplified TCR beta libraries were sequenced as 87-base-pair reads on the Illumina HiSeq System. The published analysis was carried out like this. Across the roughly 600 repertoires, a later analysis counted about 81 million unique TCR beta chains, approximately 10 million of which were shared by at least two donors. Raw reads were error-corrected and collapsed into unique sequences by a nearest-neighbor algorithm in which closely related sequences were merged to remove PCR and sequencing errors. To assign V, D and J gene segments, CDR3 sequences were aligned to IMGT reference sequences. Each retained sequence needed at least a six-nucleotide match to both a V gene segment and a J gene segment. A rearrangement was called productive if the CDR3 had no stop codons and remained in frame with V and J, and every other rearrangement was called non-productive. CDR3 was defined according to IMGT convention as the region running from the second conserved V-encoded cysteine to the conserved J-encoded phenylalanine. The earlier analysis of about 610 of the donors excluded sequences that lacked an unambiguous match to a single V gene segment. In an earlier analysis of 450 to 750 of the donors, a V segment was called functional when productive rearrangements were above 56.7%, and segregating when the standard deviation between donors exceeded 5%. A statistical classification framework was built to diagnose cytomegalovirus status from the catalog of TCR beta chain sequences. V and J gene assignment, in a later analysis, came from comparing TCR nucleotide sequences with IMGT/GENE-DB human TR gene sequences. The TCRdist pipeline was used in a later analysis to assign CDR3 sequences and most-parsimonious VDJ recombination scenarios. In a later analysis, every TCR beta chain was defined by the combination of its CDR3 amino acid sequence and its V-gene family, and reads without a unique V-gene family were dropped. To address suspected cross-contamination and a sequencing artifact, a later analysis removed several hundred highly shared, low-generation-probability nucleotide sequences. In a later analysis, a clonal expansion index for each public chain was calculated from normalized within-repertoire ranks of inferred template counts. In a later analysis, generation probabilities were computed using a VDJ recombination model fitted to out-of-frame rearrangements, and the results were checked against IGoR. In a later analysis, hypergeometric tests were used to score TCR-TCR, TCR-HLA and TCR-CMV co-occurrence, with a repertoire-size bias correction applied to TCR pairs. In a later analysis, false discovery rates were estimated by permuting HLA or CMV assignments 20 times. In a later analysis, co-occurring TCRs were grouped with DBSCAN, and TCRdist sequence similarity was added when clustering was performed within HLA-allele-positive subsets. For co-occurrence clustering, repertoires with fewer than 30,000 or more than 120,000 public chains were excluded, along with 4 to 6 repertoires with anomalous nucleotide sharing. Not all clones reach the TCRdb copy of this immuneACCESS table, which keeps in-frame sequences only. Checked studies attribute under half of the gap to unresolved V genes and leave the rest unexplained. V and J calls and clone size follow that table, whereas D and trimming were derived from the DNA. This sample is represented by approximately 110,000 clones; about 13% of them were singletons. The top ten clones comprise about 16% of the sample.

The cohort was made up of 666 healthy bone marrow donors. Cohort members were all nominally healthy when sampled, although unrecorded immune exposures were likely present. The donor tested CMV seropositive, placing the donor among the 250 to 350 seropositive members of the cohort. A peripheral blood sample was provided by each donor, and peripheral blood mononuclear cells were used for TCR beta sequencing. Genomic DNA was extracted from the blood cell samples with the Qiagen DNeasy Blood Extraction Kit. Sequenced sample: PBMCs. The chain is encoded by TRBV30 joined to TRBJ1-4; the D gene is perhaps TRBD1, from 5 matching bases. The TCR was taken from a man aged 40-50 years in good health and CMV-seropositive. DNA sequence: TGTGCCTGGAGAAGGACCTACGGGGGGGAAAAACTGTTTTTT. Translated, it gives CAWRRTYGGEKLFF.